The 21 T cell receptor beta chains presented below share a single source sample, sequenced in a study of OX40 agonist ivuxolimab in advanced cancers. Assay used: immunoSEQ multiplex PCR; TCRdb lists only in-frame clones, some missing. Among about 81,000 clones listed, roughly 91% were seen once. The sample consisted of CD4+ or CD8+ T cells sorted from blood, taken in a trial of the OX40 agonist ivuxolimab. All receptors derive from an adult with an advanced solid tumor such as melanoma, head and neck, liver or kidney cancer.

The rearrangement uses TRBV29-1 and TRBJ2-1, with TRBD2 identical over 11 bases. Trimming removed 8 bases from V and 4 bases from J; junction bases left unmatched: 7. Germline CDR1 SQVTM, CDR2 ANQGSEA. This CDR3 has 14 residues. The CDR3 DNA is TGCAGCTTTCCCGGGACTAGCGGTTACAATGAGCAGTTCTTC. As protein: CSFPGTSGYNEQFF.

The V and J genes are TRBV7-3 and TRBJ2-7, with D tentatively TRBD2 (7 bases). The CDR3 sequence is 16 residues long. Germline assignment: CDR1 SGHTA and CDR2 FQGTGA. The V end lost 0 bases, the J end lost 2 bases, and 14 bases lay between the germline ends. The CDR3 is CASSLTGAGAPYEQYF. DNA of the CDR3: TGTGCCAGCAGCTTAACGGGGGCGGGGGCCCCCTACGAGCAGTACTTC.

In DNA, the CDR3 is TGCGCCAGCAGCCAAGCACCGGGACCCTGGCACGAGCAGTACTTC. It is translated as CASSQAPGPWHEQYF. The chain has TRBV4-3 and TRBJ2-7; D might be TRBD1 or TRBD2, each matching 5 bases. Trimming took off 1 base at V and 5 bases at J, with 15 bases between the two ends. Looked up from germline, CDR1 is LGHNA and CDR2 is YSLEER. The CDR3 consists of 15 residues.

The chain recombines TRBV4-2 with TRBJ1-2, with 8 bases lining up with TRBD1. Germline-derived CDR1 and CDR2 are LGHNA and YNFKEQ. Trimming cost V 4 bases and J 1 base; bases outside gene matches: 8. This CDR3 is 16 amino acids long. CDR3 in amino acids: CASSPEGQVLNYGYTF. The CDR3 DNA is TGTGCCAGCAGCCCAGAGGGACAGGTCCTTAACTATGGCTACACCTTC.

This clone was recorded once. The V and J genes are TRBV6-1 and TRBJ1-2, with unresolved D. Germline values: CDR1 MNHNS, CDR2 SASEGT. The ends were cut back, 4 bases at V and 8 bases at J, with 11 bases in the middle. The CDR3 sequence is 12 residues long. CDR3: CASSVWGDGYTF. In nucleotides, the CDR3 is TGTGCCAGCAGTGTTTGGGGAGACGGCTACACCTTC.

This chain links TRBV19 with TRBJ2-1; 8 bases are shared with TRBD2. Trimming removed 5 bases from V and 4 bases from J; junction bases left unmatched: 7. Germline CDR1 reads LNHDA; CDR2 reads SQIVND (reference sequence). The CDR3 has 15 amino acids. In DNA, the CDR3 is TGTGCCAGTAGTCCGCGGGAGGAGGGGTACAATGAGCAGTTCTTC. This gives the protein CASSPREEGYNEQFF.

The table lists this clone with a count of one. The chain uses TRBV29-1 and TRBJ1-1; a possible D gene is TRBD1 (5 bases). This CDR3 is built from 12 residues. Deletions cut 6 bases from V and 2 bases from J, with 10 bases between. Looked up from germline, CDR1 is SQVTM and CDR2 is ANQGSEA. CDR3 sequence (DNA): TGCAGCGTCCCCGGACAAAACACTGAAGCTTTCTTT. Translated, it gives CSVPGQNTEAFF.

This chain connects TRBV7-2 to TRBJ2-7, with 9 bases identical to TRBD2. The CDR3 contains 15 residues. Trimming removed 3 bases from V and 2 bases from J; junction bases left unmatched: 5. Germline V gene sequence: CDR1 SGHTA, CDR2 FQGNSA. CDR3 residues: CASSFSGGMTYEQYF. The CDR3 bases are TGTGCCAGCAGCTTTAGCGGGGGCATGACCTACGAGCAGTACTTC.

The rearrangement uses TRBV6-4 and TRBJ2-3, with 12 bases that match TRBD2. V trimming: 6 bases; J trimming: 3 bases; junction bases outside the gene matches: 4. This CDR3 region has 15 residues. Looked up from germline, CDR1 is MRHNA and CDR2 is SNTAGT. The CDR3 protein is CASSPTSGGTDTQYF. CDR3 DNA: TGTGCCAGCAGCCCCACTAGCGGGGGGACAGATACGCAGTATTTT.

The chain couples TRBV7-9 to TRBJ2-7, with D unresolved. The CDR3 contains 14 residues. The germline V and J ends were trimmed by 1 base and 6 bases, with 13 bases remaining between them. Germline V CDR1 and CDR2: SEHNR, FQNEAQ (reference sequence). The chain's CDR3 is CASSLVPGGREQYF. The CDR3 DNA is TGTGCCAGCAGCTTAGTCCCGGGTGGCCGCGAGCAGTACTTC.

The chain combines TRBV7-3 with TRBJ2-1, with 16 nucleotides matching TRBD2. The germline V gene encodes CDR1 SGHTA and CDR2 FQGTGA. This CDR3 region has 17 residues. Trimming took 5 bases from V and 7 from J; bases not matched to a gene: 8. CDR3 loop: CASSPEGLAGGGNEQFF. CDR3 nucleotides: TGTGCCAGCAGCCCCGAGGGACTAGCGGGAGGGGGGAATGAGCAGTTCTTC. The entire variable domain, with the rest obtained from reference TRBV7-3 and TRBJ2-1, is as follows: GAGVSQTPSNKVTEKGKYVELRCDPISGHTALYWYRQSLGQGPEFLIYFQGTGAADDSGLPNDRFFAVRPEGSVSTLKIQRTERGDSAVYLCASSPEGLAGGGNEQFFGPGTRLTVL.

V is TRBV4-1 and J is TRBJ2-2, with D possibly being TRBD2 (6 bases). Trimming cost V 0 bases and J 1 base, with 12 bases left between them. This CDR3 is 17 amino acids long. CDR1 and CDR2 from the germline V gene are MGHRA and YSYEKL. In nucleotides, the CDR3 is TGCGCCAGCAGCCAAGATGCCGGGACTCTGAACACCGGGGAGCTGTTTTTT. Residues: CASSQDAGTLNTGELFF.

The chain has TRBV7-6 and TRBJ2-5; D not certain. Germline values: CDR1 SGHVS, CDR2 FNYEAQ. CDR3 length: 14 amino acids. V dropped 2 bases and J dropped 5 bases, with 12 bases sitting between them. CDR3 sequence: CASSLSAAQETQYF. The CDR3 nucleotides read TGTGCCAGCAGCTTATCGGCAGCTCAGGAGACCCAGTACTTC.

This sequence joins TRBV29-1 and TRBJ2-1; TRBD2 aligns across 13 bases. The CDR3 is 17 amino acids. The V gene end was trimmed by 1 base and the J gene end by 0 bases; junction bases not matched to a gene: 3. The germline V gene encodes CDR1 SQVTM and CDR2 ANQGSEA. For the CDR3, the DNA is TGCAGCGTTGAAGGGGGGACTAGCGGGACCTCCTACAATGAGCAGTTCTTC. Translating gives CSVEGGTSGTSYNEQFF.

The chain carries TRBV29-1 and TRBJ2-7; no reliable D call. This CDR3 has 13 amino acids. Germline V gene sequence: CDR1 SQVTM, CDR2 ANQGSEA. Trimming removed 4 bases at V and 5 bases at J, with 15 bases between. CDR3 sequence reads: CSVGSFNPHEQYF. The DNA of the CDR3 is TGCAGCGTTGGGTCTTTTAACCCCCACGAGCAGTACTTC.

The chain uses TRBV9 and TRBJ1-4, with a weak D call TRBD1 (5 bases). Trimming cost V 0 bases and J 10 bases, with 16 bases left between them. The CDR3 runs to 15 residues. Looked up from germline, CDR1 is SGDLS and CDR2 is YYNGEE. CDR3 nucleotides: TGTGCCAGCAGCGTAGAAGGGACGGTCGATAGAAAACTGTTTTTT. It codes for CASSVEGTVDRKLFF.

The chain recombines TRBV28 with TRBJ2-7; D may correspond to TRBD1 or TRBD2 (5 bases each). The V end lost 4 bases, the J end lost 3 bases, and 16 bases lay between the germline ends. The V gene's germline CDR1 is MDHEN and CDR2 SYDVKM. This CDR3 contains 15 residues. For the CDR3, the DNA is TGTGCCAGCAGTTCCAGATCGGGGCCGATCTACGAGCAGTACTTC. Translated, it gives CASSSRSGPIYEQYF.

The V and J genes are TRBV28 and TRBJ1-2; D is uncertain. The CDR3 runs 14 residues. CDR1 is MDHEN, CDR2 SYDVKM, per germline. Trimming took 3 bases from V and 2 from J, leaving 10 bases between them. The CDR3 region has the DNA TGTGCCAGCAGTTTCAGGACGGACAACTATGGCTACACCTTC. Translated: CASSFRTDNYGYTF.

This clone was seen just once. CDR3 DNA: TGTGCCAGTAAGGACCCCAACACTGAAGCTTTCTTT. Translated: CASKDPNTEAFF. This chain uses TRBV19 with TRBJ1-1; no clear D gene. The germline V and J ends were trimmed by 7 bases and 2 bases, with 8 bases remaining between them. Germline lookup yields CDR1 LNHDA and CDR2 SQIVND (reference sequence). The CDR3 loop spans 12 amino acids.

This sequence joins TRBV4-1 and TRBJ2-3, with 13 positions matching TRBD2. The CDR3 totals 17 residues. From germline, CDR1 is MGHRA and CDR2 YSYEKL. The V gene end was trimmed by 3 bases and the J gene end by 0 bases; junction bases not matched to a gene: 3. The CDR3 protein is CASSHGLAGASTDTQYF. CDR3 DNA sequence: TGCGCCAGCAGCCATGGACTAGCGGGAGCTAGCACAGATACGCAGTATTTT.

This chain connects TRBV4-1 to TRBJ2-3; 10 nucleotides match TRBD1. The CDR3 runs 17 residues. CDR1 and CDR2 from the germline V gene are MGHRA and YSYEKL. The ends lost 1 base at V and 2 bases at J; junction bases unmatched: 6. The CDR3 spells CASSQAAGTGVTDTQYF. CDR3 DNA: TGCGCCAGCAGCCAAGCAGCTGGGACAGGGGTCACAGATACGCAGTATTTT.